This entry features one TCR beta chain sequence. The germline V gene encodes CDR1 MGHDK and CDR2 SYGVNS. There are 14 residues in the CDR3. The germline V and J ends were trimmed by 2 bases and 2 bases, with 10 bases remaining between them. Seattle's enrolled individuals joined amid active infection and were then monitored longitudinally. These data belong to a study of blood T cell repertoires in COVID-19. In the original workflow: Estimation of nucleated cell counts relied on the amplification of reference gene primers. Only in-frame clones appear in the TCRdb table, and some are missing; sequencing was by immunoSEQ multiplex PCR. The D gene and trimming were derived from the DNA, and the V and J assignments and clone size from that table. The repertoire holds approximately 280,000 clones, with approximately 88% as singletons.

This chain connects TRBV25-1 to TRBJ2-7; the D gene is possibly TRBD2 (6 bases). Sequencing was carried out using peripheral blood. The TCR comes from a human donor with COVID-19, enrolled during active disease. The donor label of this sample is uncertain. CDR3 in DNA: TGTGCCAGCAGTGAAGCTAGCGTACCCTACGAGCAGTACTTC. Its translation is CASSEASVPYEQYF.